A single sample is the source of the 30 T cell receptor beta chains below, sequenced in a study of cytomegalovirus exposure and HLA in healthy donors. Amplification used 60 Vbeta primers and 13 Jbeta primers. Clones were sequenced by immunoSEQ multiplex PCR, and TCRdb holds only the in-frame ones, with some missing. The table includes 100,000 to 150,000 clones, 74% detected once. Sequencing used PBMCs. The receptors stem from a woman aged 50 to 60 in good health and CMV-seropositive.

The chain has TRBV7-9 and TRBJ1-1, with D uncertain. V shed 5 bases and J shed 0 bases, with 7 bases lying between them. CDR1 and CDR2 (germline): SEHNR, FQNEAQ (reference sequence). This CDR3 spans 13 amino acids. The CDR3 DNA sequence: TGTGCCAGCAGCAAAGAGATGAACACTGAAGCTTTCTTT. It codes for CASSKEMNTEAFF. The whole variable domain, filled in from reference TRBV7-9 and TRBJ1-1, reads DTGVSQNPRHKITKRGQNVTFRCDPISEHNRLYWYRQTLGQGPEFLTYFQNEAQLEKSRLLSDRFSAERPKGSFSTLEIQRTEQGDSAMYLCASSKEMNTEAFFGQGTRLTVV.

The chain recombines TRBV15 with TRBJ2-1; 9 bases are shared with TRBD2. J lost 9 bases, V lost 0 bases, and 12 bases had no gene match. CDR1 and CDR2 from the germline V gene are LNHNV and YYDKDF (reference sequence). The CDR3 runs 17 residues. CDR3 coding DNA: TGTGCCACCAGCAGAGACGTGGGCGGGGGGGAAAGTTTTGAGCAGTTCTTC. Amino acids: CATSRDVGGGESFEQFF.

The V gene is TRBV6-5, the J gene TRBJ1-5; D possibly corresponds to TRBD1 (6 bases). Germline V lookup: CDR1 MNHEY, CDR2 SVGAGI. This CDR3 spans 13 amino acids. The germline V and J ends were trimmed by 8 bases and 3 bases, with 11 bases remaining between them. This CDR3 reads CASGGQNNQPQHF. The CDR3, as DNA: TGTGCCAGCGGAGGACAGAACAATCAGCCCCAGCATTTT.

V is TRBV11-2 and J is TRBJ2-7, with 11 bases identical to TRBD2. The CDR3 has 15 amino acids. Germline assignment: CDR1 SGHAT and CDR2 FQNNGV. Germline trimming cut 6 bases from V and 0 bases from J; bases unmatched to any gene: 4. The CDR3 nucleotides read TGTGCCAGCAGTTCTAGCGGGGGGCTCTCCTACGAGCAGTACTTC. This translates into CASSSSGGLSYEQYF.

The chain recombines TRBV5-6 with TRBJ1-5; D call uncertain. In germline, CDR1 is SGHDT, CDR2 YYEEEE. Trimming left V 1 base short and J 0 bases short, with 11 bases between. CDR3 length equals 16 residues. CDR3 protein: CASSLTTHYSNQPQHF. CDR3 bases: TGTGCCAGCAGCTTGACGACCCACTATAGCAATCAGCCCCAGCATTTT.

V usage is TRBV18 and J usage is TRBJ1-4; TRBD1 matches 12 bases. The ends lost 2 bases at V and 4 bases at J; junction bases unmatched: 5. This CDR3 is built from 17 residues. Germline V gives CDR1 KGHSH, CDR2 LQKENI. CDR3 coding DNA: TGTGCCAGCTCACCAAGAGGGACAGGGGGCGTTAATGAAAAACTGTTTTTT. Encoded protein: CASSPRGTGGVNEKLFF.

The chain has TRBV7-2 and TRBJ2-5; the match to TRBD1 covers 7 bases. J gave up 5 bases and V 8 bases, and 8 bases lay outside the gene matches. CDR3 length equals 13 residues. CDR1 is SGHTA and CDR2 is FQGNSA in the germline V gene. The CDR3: CASGMGQYETQYF. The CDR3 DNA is TGTGCCAGCGGAATGGGACAGTATGAGACCCAGTACTTC.

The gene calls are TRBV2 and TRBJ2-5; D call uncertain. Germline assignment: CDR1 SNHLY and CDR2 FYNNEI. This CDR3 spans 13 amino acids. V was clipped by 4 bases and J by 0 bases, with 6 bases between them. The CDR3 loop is CASSANNQETQYF. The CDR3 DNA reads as TGTGCCAGCAGTGCGAACAACCAAGAGACCCAGTACTTC.

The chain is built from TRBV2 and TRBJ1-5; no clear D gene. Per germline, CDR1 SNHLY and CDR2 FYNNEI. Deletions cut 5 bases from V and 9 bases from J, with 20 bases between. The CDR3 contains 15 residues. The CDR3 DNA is TGTGCCAGCAGTATCGAGCGGGGTACCGCAGGGCCCCAGCATTTT. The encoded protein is CASSIERGTAGPQHF.

CDR3 protein: CASSQNRAPDQPQHF. CDR3 bases: TGCGCCAGCAGCCAGAACAGGGCCCCCGATCAGCCCCAGCATTTT. The rearrangement joins TRBV4-1 to TRBJ1-5, with a possible D match to TRBD1 (6 bases). CDR3 length equals 15 residues. Trimming pared 3 bases from V and 5 bases from J, leaving 14 bases between. The V gene's germline CDR1 is MGHRA and CDR2 YSYEKL.

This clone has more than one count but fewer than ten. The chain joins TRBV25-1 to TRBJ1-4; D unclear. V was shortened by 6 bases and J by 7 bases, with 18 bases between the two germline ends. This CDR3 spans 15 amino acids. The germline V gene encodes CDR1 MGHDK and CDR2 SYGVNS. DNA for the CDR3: TGTGCCAGCAGGGCGCGGGCCGGGGAAGGTGAAAAACTGTTTTTT. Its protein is CASRARAGEGEKLFF. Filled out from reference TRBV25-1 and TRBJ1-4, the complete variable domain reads EADIYQTPRYLVIGTGKKITLECSQTMGHDKMYWYQQDPGMELHLIHYSYGVNSTEKGDLSSESTVSRIRTEHFPLTLESARPSHTSQYLCASRARAGEGEKLFFGSGTQLSVL.

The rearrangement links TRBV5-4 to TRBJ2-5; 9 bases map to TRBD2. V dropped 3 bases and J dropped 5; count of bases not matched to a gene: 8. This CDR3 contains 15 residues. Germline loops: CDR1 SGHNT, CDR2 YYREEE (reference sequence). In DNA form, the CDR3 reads TGTGCCAGCAGCTCTTCGCGGGGGGGCGGGGAGACCCAGTACTTC. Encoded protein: CASSSSRGGGETQYF.

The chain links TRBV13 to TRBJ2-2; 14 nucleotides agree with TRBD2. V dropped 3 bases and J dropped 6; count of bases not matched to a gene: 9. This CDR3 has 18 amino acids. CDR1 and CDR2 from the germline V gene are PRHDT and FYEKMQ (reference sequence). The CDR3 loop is CASSFLTSGGARAGELFF. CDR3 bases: TGTGCCAGCAGCTTCCTGACTAGCGGGGGGGCCAGGGCCGGGGAGCTGTTTTTT.

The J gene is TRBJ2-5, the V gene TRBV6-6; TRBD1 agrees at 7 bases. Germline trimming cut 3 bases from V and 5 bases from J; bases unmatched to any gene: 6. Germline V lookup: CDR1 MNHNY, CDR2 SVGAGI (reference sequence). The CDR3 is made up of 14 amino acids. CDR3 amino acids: CASSYRGQYETQYF. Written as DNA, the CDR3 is TGTGCCAGCAGTTATCGGGGACAGTATGAGACCCAGTACTTC.

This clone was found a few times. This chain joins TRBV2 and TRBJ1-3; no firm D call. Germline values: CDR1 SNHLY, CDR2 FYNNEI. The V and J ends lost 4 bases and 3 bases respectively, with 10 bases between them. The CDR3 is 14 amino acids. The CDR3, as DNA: TGTGCCAGCAGTGGTATGCGGAGTGGAAACACCATATATTTT. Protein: CASSGMRSGNTIYF.

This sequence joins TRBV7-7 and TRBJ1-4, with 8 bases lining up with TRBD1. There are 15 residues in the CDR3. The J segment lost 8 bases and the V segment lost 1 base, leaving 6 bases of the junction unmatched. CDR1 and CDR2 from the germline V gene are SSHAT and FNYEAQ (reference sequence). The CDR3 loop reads CASSLGQGFGEKLFF. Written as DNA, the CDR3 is TGTGCCAGCAGCTTAGGACAGGGGTTCGGGGAAAAACTGTTTTTT.

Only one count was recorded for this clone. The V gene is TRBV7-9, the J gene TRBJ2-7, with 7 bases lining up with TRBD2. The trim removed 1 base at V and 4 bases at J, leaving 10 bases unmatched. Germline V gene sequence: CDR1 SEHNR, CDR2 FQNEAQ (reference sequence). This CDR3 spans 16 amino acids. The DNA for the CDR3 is TGTGCCAGCAGCTTAGGCGTAAATACGGGAGGTTACGAGCAGTACTTC. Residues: CASSLGVNTGGYEQYF. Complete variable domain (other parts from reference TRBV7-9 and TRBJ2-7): DTGVSQNPRHKITKRGQNVTFRCDPISEHNRLYWYRQTLGQGPEFLTYFQNEAQLEKSRLLSDRFSAERPKGSFSTLEIQRTEQGDSAMYLCASSLGVNTGGYEQYFGPGTRLTVT.

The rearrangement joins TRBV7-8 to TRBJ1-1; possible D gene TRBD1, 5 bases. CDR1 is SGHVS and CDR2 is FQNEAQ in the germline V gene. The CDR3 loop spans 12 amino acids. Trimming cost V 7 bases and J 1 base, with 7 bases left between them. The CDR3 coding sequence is TGTGCCAGCACCAGGGAGAACACTGAAGCTTTCTTT. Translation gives CASTRENTEAFF.

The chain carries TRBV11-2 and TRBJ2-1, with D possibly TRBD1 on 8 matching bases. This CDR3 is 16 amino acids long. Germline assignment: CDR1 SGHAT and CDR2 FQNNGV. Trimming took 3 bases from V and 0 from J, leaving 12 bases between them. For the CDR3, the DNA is TGTGCCAGCAGCTTCTACAGGGGGGGCTCCTACAATGAGCAGTTCTTC. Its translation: CASSFYRGGSYNEQFF. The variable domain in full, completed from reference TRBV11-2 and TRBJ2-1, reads EAGVAQSPRYKIIEKRQSVAFWCNPISGHATLYWYQQILGQGPKLLIQFQNNGVVDDSQLPKDRFSAERLKGVDSTLKIQPAKLEDSAVYLCASSFYRGGSYNEQFFGPGTRLTVL.

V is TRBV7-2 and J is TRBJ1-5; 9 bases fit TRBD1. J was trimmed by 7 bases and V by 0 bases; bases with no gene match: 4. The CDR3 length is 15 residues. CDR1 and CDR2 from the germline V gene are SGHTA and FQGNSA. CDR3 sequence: CASSLADRGGQPQHF. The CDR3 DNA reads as TGTGCCAGCAGCTTAGCGGACAGGGGAGGCCAGCCCCAGCATTTT.

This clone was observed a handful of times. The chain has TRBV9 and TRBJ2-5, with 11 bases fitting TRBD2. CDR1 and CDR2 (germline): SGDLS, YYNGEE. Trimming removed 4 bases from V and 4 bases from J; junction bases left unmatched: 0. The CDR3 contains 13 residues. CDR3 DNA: TGTGCCAGCAGCCTAGCGGGGGGAGAGACCCAGTACTTC. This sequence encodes CASSLAGGETQYF.

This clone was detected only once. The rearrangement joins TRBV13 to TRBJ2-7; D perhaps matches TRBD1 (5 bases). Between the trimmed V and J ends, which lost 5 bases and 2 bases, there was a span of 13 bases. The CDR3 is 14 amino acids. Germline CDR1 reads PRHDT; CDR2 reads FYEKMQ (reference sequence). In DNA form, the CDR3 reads TGTGCCAGCAGCCCGAGGACAACGACCTACGAGCAGTACTTC. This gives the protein CASSPRTTTYEQYF. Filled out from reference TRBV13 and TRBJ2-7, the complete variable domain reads AAGVIQSPRHLIKEKRETATLKCYPIPRHDTVYWYQQGPGQDPQFLISFYEKMQSDKGSIPDRFSAQQFSDYHSELNMSSLELGDSALYFCASSPRTTTYEQYFGPGTRLTVT.

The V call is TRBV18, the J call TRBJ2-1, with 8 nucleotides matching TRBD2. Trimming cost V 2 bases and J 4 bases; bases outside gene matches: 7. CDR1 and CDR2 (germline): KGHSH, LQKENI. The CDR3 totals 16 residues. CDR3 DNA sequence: TGTGCCAGCTCACCAGACAACCGCGGGGGGTACAATGAGCAGTTCTTC. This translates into CASSPDNRGGYNEQFF. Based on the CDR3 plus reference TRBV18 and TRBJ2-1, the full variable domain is NAGVMQNPRHLVRRRGQEARLRCSPMKGHSHVYWYRQLPEEGLKFMVYLQKENIIDESGMPKERFSAEFPKEGPSILRIQQVVRGDSAAYFCASSPDNRGGYNEQFFGPGTRLTVL.

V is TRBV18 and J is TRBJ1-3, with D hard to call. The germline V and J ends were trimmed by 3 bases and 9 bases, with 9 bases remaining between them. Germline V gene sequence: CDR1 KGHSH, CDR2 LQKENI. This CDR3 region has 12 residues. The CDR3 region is CASSPREGTIYF. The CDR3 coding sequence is TGTGCCAGCTCACCCCGGGAGGGCACCATATATTTT.

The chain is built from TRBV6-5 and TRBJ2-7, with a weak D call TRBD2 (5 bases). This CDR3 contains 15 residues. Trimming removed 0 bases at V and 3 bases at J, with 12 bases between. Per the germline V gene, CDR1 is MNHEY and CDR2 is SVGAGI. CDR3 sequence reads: CASSYSRASYYEQYF. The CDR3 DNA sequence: TGTGCCAGCAGTTACTCGAGGGCAAGCTACTACGAGCAGTACTTC.

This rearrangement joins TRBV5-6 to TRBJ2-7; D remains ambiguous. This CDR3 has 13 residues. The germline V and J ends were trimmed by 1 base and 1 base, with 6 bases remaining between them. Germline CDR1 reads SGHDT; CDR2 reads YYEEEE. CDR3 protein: CASSLYGSYEQYF. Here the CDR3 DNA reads TGTGCCAGCAGCTTGTACGGTTCCTACGAGCAGTACTTC.

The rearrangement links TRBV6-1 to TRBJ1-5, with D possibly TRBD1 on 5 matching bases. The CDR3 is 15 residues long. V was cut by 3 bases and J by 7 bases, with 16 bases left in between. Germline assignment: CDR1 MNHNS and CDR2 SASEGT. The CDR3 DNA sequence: TGTGCCAGCAGTGAGCTTCTGGGGGGTCAGCAGCCCCAGCATTTT. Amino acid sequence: CASSELLGGQQPQHF.

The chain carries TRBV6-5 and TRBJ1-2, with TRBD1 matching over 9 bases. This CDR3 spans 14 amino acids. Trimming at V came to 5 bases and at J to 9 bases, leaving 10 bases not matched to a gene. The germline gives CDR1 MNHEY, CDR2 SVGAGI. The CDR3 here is CASSRTGGEGSYTF. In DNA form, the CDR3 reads TGTGCCAGCAGTAGAACAGGGGGCGAAGGAAGCTACACCTTC.

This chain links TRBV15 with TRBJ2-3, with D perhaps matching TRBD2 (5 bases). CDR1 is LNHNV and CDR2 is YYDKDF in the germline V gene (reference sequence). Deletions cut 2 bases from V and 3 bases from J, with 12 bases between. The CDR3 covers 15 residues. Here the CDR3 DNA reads TGTGCCACCAGCAGACCTCGGGGTCAAACAGATACGCAGTATTTT. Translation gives CATSRPRGQTDTQYF. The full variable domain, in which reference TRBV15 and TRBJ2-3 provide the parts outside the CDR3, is DAMVIQNPRYQVTQFGKPVTLSCSQTLNHNVMYWYQQKSSQAPKLLFHYYDKDFNNEADTPDNFQSRRPNTSFCFLDIRSPGLGDTAMYLCATSRPRGQTDTQYFGPGTRLTVL.

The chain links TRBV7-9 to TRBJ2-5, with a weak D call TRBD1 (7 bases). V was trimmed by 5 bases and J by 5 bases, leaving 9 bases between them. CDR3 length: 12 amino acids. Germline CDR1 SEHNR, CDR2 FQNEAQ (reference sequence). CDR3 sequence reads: CASSGGGETQYF. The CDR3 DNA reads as TGTGCCAGCAGCGGAGGGGGCGAGACCCAGTACTTC. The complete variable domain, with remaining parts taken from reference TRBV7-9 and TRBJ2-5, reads DTGVSQNPRHKITKRGQNVTFRCDPISEHNRLYWYRQTLGQGPEFLTYFQNEAQLEKSRLLSDRFSAERPKGSFSTLEIQRTEQGDSAMYLCASSGGGETQYFGPGTRLLVL.